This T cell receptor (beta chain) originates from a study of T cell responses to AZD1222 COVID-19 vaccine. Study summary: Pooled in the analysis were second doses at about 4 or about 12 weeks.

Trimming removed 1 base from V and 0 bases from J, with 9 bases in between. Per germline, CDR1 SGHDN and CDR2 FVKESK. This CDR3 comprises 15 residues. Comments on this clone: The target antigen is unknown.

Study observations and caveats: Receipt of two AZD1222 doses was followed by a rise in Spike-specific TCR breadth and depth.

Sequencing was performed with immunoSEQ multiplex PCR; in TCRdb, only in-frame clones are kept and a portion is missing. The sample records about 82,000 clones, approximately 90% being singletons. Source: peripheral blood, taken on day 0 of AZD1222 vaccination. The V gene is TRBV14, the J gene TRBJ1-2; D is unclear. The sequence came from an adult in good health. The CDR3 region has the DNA TGTGCCAGCAGCCAAGTGGCCCGGCCTAACTATGGCTACACCTTC. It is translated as CASSQVARPNYGYTF. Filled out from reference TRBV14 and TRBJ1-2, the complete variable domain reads EAGVTQFPSHSVIEKGQTVTLRCDPISGHDNLYWYRRVMGKEIKFLLHFVKESKQDESGMPNNRFLAERTGGTYSTLKVQPAELEDSGVYFCASSQVARPNYGYTFGSGTRLTVV.